This TCR beta chain was obtained from a study of OX40 agonist ivuxolimab in advanced cancers. Background on the study: Partial responses were recorded for three patients, including one with hepatocellular carcinoma and two with cutaneous melanoma. General study findings and limits: Clonal expansion from baseline to week 6 occurred in both CD4+ and CD8+ T cells. Averaging showed that CD8+ T cells had more expanded clones than CD4+ did.

With regard to this clone: What it binds is not known.

The length of the CDR3 is 15 residues. The V segment lost 3 bases and the J segment 6 bases; nucleotides outside the gene matches: 3. The germline CDR1 and CDR2 sequences are SGDLS and YYNGEE. Repertoires were generated with immunoSEQ multiplex PCR, while TCRdb's copy carries only in-frame clones and drops some. This table has about 60,000 clones, 86% appearing once. The sequencing here drew on CD4+ or CD8+ T cells sorted from blood, taken in a trial of the OX40 agonist ivuxolimab. The receptor comes from an adult with an advanced solid tumor such as melanoma, head and neck, liver or kidney cancer. The chain is built from TRBV9 and TRBJ1-6; 10 nucleotides align to TRBD1. The DNA of the CDR3 is TGTGCCAGCAGCGCCTGGACAGGGGGTAATTCACCCCTCCACTTT. As protein: CASSAWTGGNSPLHF.